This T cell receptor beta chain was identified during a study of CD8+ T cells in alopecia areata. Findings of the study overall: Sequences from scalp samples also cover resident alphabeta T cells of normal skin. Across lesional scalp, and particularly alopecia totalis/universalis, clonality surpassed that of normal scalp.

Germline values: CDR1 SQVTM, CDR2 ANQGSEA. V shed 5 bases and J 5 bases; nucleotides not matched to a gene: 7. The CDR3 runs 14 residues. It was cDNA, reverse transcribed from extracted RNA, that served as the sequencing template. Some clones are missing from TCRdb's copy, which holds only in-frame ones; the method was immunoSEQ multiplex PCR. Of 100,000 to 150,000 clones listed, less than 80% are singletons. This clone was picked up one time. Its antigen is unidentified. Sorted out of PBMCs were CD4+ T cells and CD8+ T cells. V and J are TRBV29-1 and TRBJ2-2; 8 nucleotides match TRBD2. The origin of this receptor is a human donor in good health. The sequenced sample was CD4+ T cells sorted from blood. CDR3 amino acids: CSVHAGGGTGELFF. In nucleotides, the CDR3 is TGCAGCGTTCACGCGGGGGGTGGGACCGGGGAGCTGTTTTTT.